This TCR beta chain appears in the sequencing data of a study of blood T cell repertoires in COVID-19. Turning to the study itself: Specimens from acute and convalescent COVID-19 originated in the United States, Italy and Spain. Nucleic acid was either cDNA or gDNA, and it came from T cells, B-cell-depleted T cells, or PBMCs.

Trimming took off 0 bases at V and 6 bases at J, with 15 bases between the two ends. Germline lookup yields CDR1 SGHDT and CDR2 YYEEEE. CDR3 size: 15 residues. Sequenced by immunoSEQ multiplex PCR; TCRdb stores in-frame clones only, minus some. Here the sample spans roughly 150,000 clones, approximately 80% being singletons. Individuals drawn from 24 US areas were about 18 to 90 years old. Assignment of participants to cohorts was predicated upon participant-reported clinical history. This chain connects TRBV5-6 to TRBJ1-1; D ambiguous. This clonotype originated in a man aged 40-49 years who had recovered from COVID-19. Sequencing used PBMCs or T cells enriched from blood (not recorded which). CDR3 bases: TGTGCCAGCAGCTTGGGAGGGCCCGAAGGCCCTGAAGCTTTCTTT. It translates to CASSLGGPEGPEAFF. Full variable domain (missing parts from reference TRBV5-6 and TRBJ1-1): DAGVTQSPTHLIKTRGQQVTLRCSPKSGHDTVSWYQQALGQGPQFIFQYYEEEERQRGNFPDRFSGHQFPNYSSELNVNALLLGDSALYLCASSLGGPEGPEAFFGQGTRLTVV.